This T cell receptor (beta chain) was sequenced during a study of CD8 T cells in ankylosing spondylitis. Study-wide points: Several highly homologous variants made up a TCR beta motif, and this motif appeared characteristic of ankylosing spondylitis blood. According to the report, clones linked to the disease were significantly enriched in matched synovial fluid samples taken from ankylosing spondylitis patients.

V was trimmed by 4 bases and J by 0 bases, leaving 12 bases between them. The length of the CDR3 is 14 residues. Germline V gives CDR1 SQVTM, CDR2 ANQGSEA. MiXCR was run by TCRdb on the 5' RACE reads, yielding one entry per CDR3 protein. The sample lists 350,000 to 400,000 distinct CDR3 sequences, approximately 22% occurring once. This clonotype was observed at least ten times. Its target is not known. Sequencing was performed on blood, either unsorted or a sorted T cell fraction (not recorded which). The TCR was taken from a male donor with ankylosing spondylitis or in good health (not recorded which). The J gene is TRBJ2-5, the V gene TRBV29-1; D is uncertain. In DNA form, the CDR3 reads TGCAGCGTTGGGTATATGAGGTACCAAGAGACCCAGTACTTC. It encodes CSVGYMRYQETQYF.